One sample yielded the 20 T cell receptor beta chains listed below, sequenced in a study of OX40 agonist ivuxolimab in advanced cancers. The table came from immunoSEQ multiplex PCR; TCRdb's copy has only in-frame clones and leaves some out. The sample holds 65,000 to 80,000 clones; around nine tenths are singletons and the top ten take around 0.78%. The sequenced sample was CD4+ or CD8+ T cells sorted from blood, obtained in a trial of the OX40 agonist ivuxolimab. All receptors come from an adult with an advanced solid tumor such as melanoma, head and neck, liver or kidney cancer.

The gene calls are TRBV28 and TRBJ1-1; perhaps TRBD1 as D (5 bases). The CDR3 has 15 amino acids. CDR1 and CDR2 (germline): MDHEN, SYDVKM. Trimming removed 2 bases at V and 3 bases at J, with 13 bases between. The CDR3 loop reads CASSLPGLGHTEAFF. The CDR3 DNA sequence: TGTGCCAGCAGTTTACCGGGACTTGGGCACACTGAAGCTTTCTTT.

The chain employs TRBV27 and TRBJ2-7; 14 positions agree with TRBD2. Germline-derived CDR1 and CDR2 are MNHEY and SMNVEV (reference sequence). The CDR3 spans 15 residues. V lost 7 bases, J lost 5 bases, and 7 bases stayed unmatched. The CDR3 DNA reads TGTGCCAGCACCGGACTAGCGGGAGGAGGGGACGAGCAGTACTTC. It yields the protein CASTGLAGGGDEQYF.

The count of this clone is one. J is TRBJ2-7 and V is TRBV7-6, with D possibly being TRBD1 (6 bases). The germline CDR1 and CDR2 sequences are SGHVS and FNYEAQ. The CDR3 totals 14 residues. Deletions cut 5 bases from V and 4 bases from J, with 15 bases between. CDR3 loop: CASSRRGGSYEQYF. CDR3 nucleotide sequence: TGTGCCAGCAGCCGGAGAGGGGGATCTTACGAGCAGTACTTC.

V gene TRBV18 combines with J gene TRBJ1-2; a weak D match, TRBD1 (6 bases). Trimming removed 0 bases from V and 1 base from J, with 9 bases in between. Germline CDR1 KGHSH, CDR2 LQKENI. CDR3 size: 15 residues. CDR3 sequence: CASSPPNRDNYGYTF. The CDR3 DNA is TGTGCCAGCTCACCACCTAACAGGGATAACTATGGCTACACCTTC.

This clone has a single count. The chain uses TRBV10-3 and TRBJ2-1; D remains ambiguous. Trimming shortened V by 2 bases and J by 9 bases, and 8 bases separated the two germline ends. Germline assignment: CDR1 ENHRY and CDR2 SYGVKD. CDR3 length equals 12 residues. CDR3 DNA: TGTGCCATCAGTGAGAGGACCAGTGAGCAGTTCTTC. Residues: CAISERTSEQFF.

This chain uses TRBV7-8 with TRBJ2-2, with D possibly being TRBD2 (6 bases). The V gene's germline CDR1 is SGHVS and CDR2 FQNEAQ. Trimming pared 4 bases from V and 0 bases from J, leaving 9 bases between. CDR3 length: 15 residues. The CDR3 spells CASSWGRSNTGELFF. The CDR3 coding sequence is TGTGCCAGCAGCTGGGGGAGGTCGAACACCGGGGAGCTGTTTTTT.

CDR3 loop: CASSARTGVEKLFF. DNA for the CDR3: TGTGCCAGCAGCGCCCGGACAGGGGTTGAAAAACTGTTTTTT. This chain uses TRBV7-2 with TRBJ1-4, with 9 nucleotides matching TRBD1. V lost 5 bases to trimming and J lost 7 bases; unmatched junction nucleotides: 5. This CDR3 has 14 amino acids. Germline V lookup: CDR1 SGHTA, CDR2 FQGNSA.

The rearrangement uses TRBV27 and TRBJ2-2; unclear D gene. V lost 5 bases to trimming and J lost 7 bases, with 20 bases between them. The CDR3 is 16 residues long. CDR1 and CDR2 (germline): MNHEY, SMNVEV (reference sequence). Here the CDR3 DNA reads TGTGCCAGCAGTCCCTGGATGGGCCCGCTTAGCGGGGAGCTGTTTTTT. This encodes CASSPWMGPLSGELFF.

The chain has TRBV7-8 and TRBJ1-3, with D possibly matching TRBD1 (6 bases). V was clipped by 1 base and J by 0 bases, with 10 bases between them. The CDR3 extends over 16 amino acids. Germline CDR1 reads SGHVS; CDR2 reads FQNEAQ. The CDR3 reads CASSLGGGLSGNTIYF. CDR3 nucleotide sequence: TGTGCCAGCAGCTTAGGAGGGGGGCTCTCTGGAAACACCATATATTTT.

The J gene is TRBJ1-4, the V gene TRBV5-5; the D is unclear. Germline V gene lookup returns CDR1 SGHKS and CDR2 YYEKEE (reference sequence). The V and J ends lost 2 bases and 0 bases respectively, with 5 bases between them. The CDR3 is 14 residues long. CDR3 in DNA: TGTGCCAGCAGCTTAAGACCAACTAATGAAAAACTGTTTTTT. Its translation is CASSLRPTNEKLFF.

This chain links TRBV28 with TRBJ2-7; 10 nucleotides agree with TRBD2. The CDR3 sequence is 14 residues long. Germline V gene data show CDR1 as MDHEN and CDR2 as SYDVKM. J was trimmed by 7 bases and V by 4 bases; bases with no gene match: 7. In DNA form, the CDR3 reads TGTGCCAGCAGTTACAGCGGGAGGGCCAAGGAGCAGTACTTC. Protein: CASSYSGRAKEQYF.

The J gene is TRBJ2-2, the V gene TRBV5-1; no firm D call. The V gene lost 4 bases and the J gene lost 2 bases, with 12 bases spanning the gap. The CDR3 length is 15 residues. Germline loops: CDR1 SGHRS, CDR2 YFSETQ. This CDR3 is CASSPGGDNTGELFF. CDR3 DNA: TGCGCCAGCAGCCCCGGTGGGGATAACACCGGGGAGCTGTTTTTT.

Of note for this clone: This sample also contains other DNA sequences that code for the same CDR3. The chain employs TRBV5-1 and TRBJ2-1; 8 positions agree with TRBD2. The V gene's germline CDR1 is SGHRS and CDR2 YFSETQ. Losses at the gene ends were 3 bases for V and 0 bases for J; bases not matched to a gene: 2. The CDR3 consists of 15 residues. The CDR3 is CASSSTSGSYNEQFF. CDR3 DNA: TGCGCCAGCAGCTCCACTAGCGGCTCCTACAATGAGCAGTTCTTC.

In its sample, this clone was seen once. The V and J genes are TRBV20-1 and TRBJ2-2; D is ambiguous. V was shortened by 3 bases and J by 1 base, with 0 bases between the two germline ends. The CDR3 sequence is 11 residues long. The germline CDR1 and CDR2 sequences are DFQATT and SNEGSKA (reference sequence). Here the CDR3 DNA reads TGCAGTGCTAGGAACACCGGGGAGCTGTTTTTT. Translation gives CSARNTGELFF.

This sequence joins TRBV15 and TRBJ2-6, with D perhaps TRBD1 (6 bases). CDR1 and CDR2 from the germline V gene are LNHNV and YYDKDF (reference sequence). CDR3 size: 16 residues. The V and J ends lost 3 bases and 0 bases respectively, with 9 bases between them. CDR3 protein: CATSRGALSGANVLTF. CDR3 nucleotides: TGTGCCACCAGCAGGGGGGCTCTCTCTGGGGCCAACGTCCTGACTTTC.

This sequence joins TRBV7-7 and TRBJ2-1, with 10 bases aligning to TRBD2. Germline V lookup: CDR1 SSHAT, CDR2 FNYEAQ (reference sequence). CDR3 size: 15 residues. The ends lost 2 bases at V and 8 bases at J; junction bases unmatched: 6. The CDR3: CASSLSSGSADEQFF. Written as DNA, the CDR3 is TGTGCCAGCAGCTTATCTAGCGGGAGTGCGGATGAGCAGTTCTTC. The full variable domain, its missing parts supplied by reference TRBV7-7 and TRBJ2-1, is GAGVSQSPRYKVTKRGQDVTLRCDPISSHATLYWYQQALGQGPEFLTYFNYEAQPDKSGLPSDRFSAERPEGSISTLTIQRTEQRDSAMYRCASSLSSGSADEQFFGPGTRLTVL.

The chain employs TRBV5-8 and TRBJ2-3; either TRBD1 or TRBD2 may fit D (5 bases each). The CDR3 extends over 15 amino acids. Deletions cut 7 bases from V and 2 bases from J, with 17 bases between. Germline loops: CDR1 SGHTS, CDR2 YDEGEE. The CDR3 coding sequence is TGTGCCAGCCCCGGAGTGGTCGGGACCACAGATACGCAGTATTTT. This encodes CASPGVVGTTDTQYF.

The J gene is TRBJ1-5, the V gene TRBV19; no reliable D call. Germline V lookup: CDR1 LNHDA, CDR2 SQIVND (reference sequence). Trimming pared 6 bases from V and 1 base from J, leaving 4 bases between. The CDR3 extends over 12 amino acids. The CDR3 sequence: CASRASNQPQHF. CDR3 coding DNA: TGTGCCAGTAGGGCCAGCAATCAGCCCCAGCATTTT.

This chain connects TRBV7-3 to TRBJ1-1; D is ambiguous. The length of the CDR3 is 13 residues. Germline V gene lookup returns CDR1 SGHTA and CDR2 FQGTGA. Trimming stripped 6 bases from V and 5 bases from J, with 13 bases between. CDR3 protein: CASSAAPGTEAFF. The CDR3 DNA is TGTGCCAGCAGTGCGGCCCCGGGGACTGAAGCTTTCTTT.

Only a few counts were recorded for this clone. V usage is TRBV7-9 and J usage is TRBJ2-3, with D unclear. This CDR3 has 12 residues. Looked up from germline, CDR1 is SEHNR and CDR2 is FQNEAQ (reference sequence). V shed 4 bases and J shed 2 bases, with 4 bases lying between them. In DNA form, the CDR3 reads TGTGCCAGCAGCTGGGCCACAGATACGCAGTATTTT. This translates into CASSWATDTQYF.